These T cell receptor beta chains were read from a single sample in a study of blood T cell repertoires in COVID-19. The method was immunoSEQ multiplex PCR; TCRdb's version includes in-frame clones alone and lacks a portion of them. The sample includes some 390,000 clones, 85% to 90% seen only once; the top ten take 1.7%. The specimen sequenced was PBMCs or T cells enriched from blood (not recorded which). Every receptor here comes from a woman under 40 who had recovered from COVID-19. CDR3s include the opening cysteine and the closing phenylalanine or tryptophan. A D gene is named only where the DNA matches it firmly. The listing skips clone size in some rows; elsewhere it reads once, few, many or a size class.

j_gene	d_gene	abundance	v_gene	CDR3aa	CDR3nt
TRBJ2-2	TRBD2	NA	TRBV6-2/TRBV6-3	CASSPPGLAGGLGTGELFF	TGTGCCAGCAGCCCCCCGGGACTAGCGGGGGGGCTTGGCACCGGGGAGCTGTTTTTT
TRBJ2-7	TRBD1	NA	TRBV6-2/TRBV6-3	CASSWDRGALEQYF	TGTGCCAGCAGTTGGGACAGGGGGGCCCTCGAGCAGTACTTC
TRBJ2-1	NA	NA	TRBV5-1	CASNRDSLRDEQFF	TGCGCCAGCAACCGGGACTCCCTTAGGGATGAGCAGTTCTTC
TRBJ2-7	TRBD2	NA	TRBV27	CASSSSGDDYEQYF	TGTGCCAGCAGCTCTAGCGGGGACGATTACGAGCAGTACTTC
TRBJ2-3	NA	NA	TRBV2	CASKRQVGPSDTQYF	TGTGCCAGCAAGAGACAGGTTGGGCCCTCCGATACGCAGTATTTT
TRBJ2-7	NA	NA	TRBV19	CASSIFLRGDYEQYF	TGTGCCAGTAGTATATTTTTGCGGGGAGACTACGAGCAGTACTTC
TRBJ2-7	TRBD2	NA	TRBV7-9	CASSSAGVGDYEQYF	TGTGCCAGCAGCTCCGCGGGGGTAGGTGACTACGAGCAGTACTTC
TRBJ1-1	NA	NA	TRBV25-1	CASSPYDRDNTEAFF	TGTGCCAGCAGCCCCTACGACAGAGACAACACTGAAGCTTTCTTT
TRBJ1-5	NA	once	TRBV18	CASSREGQPQHF	TGTGCCAGCTCACGGGAGGGTCAGCCCCAGCATTTT
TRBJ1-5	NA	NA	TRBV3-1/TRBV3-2	CASSQGWGLDQPQHF	TGTGCCAGCAGCCAAGGCTGGGGACTTGATCAGCCCCAGCATTTT